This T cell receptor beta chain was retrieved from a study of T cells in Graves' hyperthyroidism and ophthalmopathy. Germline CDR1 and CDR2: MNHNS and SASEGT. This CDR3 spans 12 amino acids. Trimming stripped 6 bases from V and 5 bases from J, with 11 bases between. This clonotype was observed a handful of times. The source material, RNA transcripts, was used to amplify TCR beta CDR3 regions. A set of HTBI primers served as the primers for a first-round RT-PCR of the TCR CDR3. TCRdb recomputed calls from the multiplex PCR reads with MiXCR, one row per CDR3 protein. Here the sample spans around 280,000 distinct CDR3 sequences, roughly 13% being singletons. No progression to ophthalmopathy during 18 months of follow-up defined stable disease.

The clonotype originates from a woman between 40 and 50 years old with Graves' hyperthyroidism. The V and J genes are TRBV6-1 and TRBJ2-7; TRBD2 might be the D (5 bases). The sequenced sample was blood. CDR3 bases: TGTGCCAGCAGCCGACTAAGAGACGAGCAGTACTTC. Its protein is CASSRLRDEQYF.